One and the same sample provided the 31 T cell receptor beta chains below, sequenced in a study of radiotherapy plus CTLA-4 blockade in lung cancer. TCRdb keeps only in-frame clones here, not all; method: immunoSEQ multiplex PCR. The sample has 90,000 to 150,000 clones; approximately 84% are singletons. This specimen was peripheral blood, taken from a patient treated with radiotherapy plus ipilimumab. The source of these receptors is a human donor with non-small cell lung cancer who had a partial response to radiotherapy plus ipilimumab.

The CDR3 sequence is CASSLQRLAGAPGELFF. CDR3 nucleotide sequence: TGTGCCAGCAGCTTACAAAGACTAGCGGGAGCTCCCGGGGAGCTGTTTTTT. The J gene is TRBJ2-2, the V gene TRBV7-8; TRBD2 aligns across 12 bases. The CDR3 totals 17 residues. V shed 2 bases, J shed 6 bases, and the junction held 7 bases outside the gene matches. The V gene's germline CDR1 is SGHVS and CDR2 FQNEAQ.

The chain's CDR3 is CASNAGGQGEQYF. CDR3 coding DNA: TGTGCCAGTAATGCGGGAGGGCAAGGAGAGCAGTACTTC. The rearrangement links TRBV19 to TRBJ2-5, with 9 bases lining up with TRBD2. Germline V CDR1 and CDR2: LNHDA, SQIVND (reference sequence). The J segment lost 11 bases and the V segment lost 7 bases, leaving 11 bases of the junction unmatched. CDR3 length: 13 residues.

The V and J genes are TRBV2 and TRBJ2-3, with D possibly matching TRBD1 (5 bases). The CDR3 is made up of 15 amino acids. Trimming left V 6 bases short and J 0 bases short, with 13 bases between. Germline CDR1 and CDR2: SNHLY and FYNNEI. The CDR3 spells CASRTVATSTDTQYF. The CDR3 DNA sequence: TGTGCCAGCAGGACAGTTGCAACTAGCACAGATACGCAGTATTTT.

CDR3 residues: CASSSETGGTSPLHF. CDR3 nucleotides: TGTGCCAGCAGCTCCGAAACAGGGGGCACATCACCCCTCCACTTT. The chain uses TRBV7-9 and TRBJ1-6, with 9 positions matching TRBD1. With V trimmed by 4 bases and J by 10 bases, 8 bases remained unmatched. This CDR3 comprises 15 residues. CDR1 is SEHNR, CDR2 FQNEAQ, per germline (reference sequence).

The CDR3 DNA reads as TGTGCCAGCAGCCGCCTCGGGAATTCTGGCTACACCTTC. Translation gives CASSRLGNSGYTF. The V gene is TRBV6-6, the J gene TRBJ1-2; D unresolved. The germline V gene encodes CDR1 MNHNY and CDR2 SVGAGI (reference sequence). The V and J ends lost 6 bases and 7 bases respectively, with 15 bases between them. The CDR3 has 13 amino acids.

V and J are TRBV6-5 and TRBJ2-5, with 7 bases lining up with TRBD2. The CDR3 is 14 residues long. After removal of 6 bases from V and 5 bases from J, the junction contained 9 bases not matched to a gene. CDR1 is MNHEY and CDR2 is SVGAGI in the germline V gene. Here the CDR3 DNA reads TGTGCCAGCAGCCCGGGGTCCGGGAGGGAGACCCAGTACTTC. Protein sequence: CASSPGSGRETQYF.

The chain recombines TRBV5-1 with TRBJ2-2; 12 bases match TRBD2. The V and J ends lost 7 bases and 5 bases, in that order; junction bases with no gene match: 3. Germline V gene lookup returns CDR1 SGHRS and CDR2 YFSETQ. The CDR3 runs to 14 residues. The CDR3, as DNA: TGCGCCAGCGGGACTAGCGGGCGGACCGGGGAGCTGTTTTTT. This translates into CASGTSGRTGELFF.

The chain has TRBV7-2 and TRBJ1-5, with 11 positions matching TRBD1. Germline V gene sequence: CDR1 SGHTA, CDR2 FQGNSA. With V trimmed by 5 bases and J by 6 bases, 6 bases remained unmatched. The CDR3 spans 15 residues. CDR3 nucleotides: TGTGCCAGCAGCCCGGGACAGGGGGTGACTCAGCCCCAGCATTTT. Translation: CASSPGQGVTQPQHF.

V and J are TRBV29-1 and TRBJ2-2; 7 bases align to TRBD2. Per the germline V gene, CDR1 is SQVTM and CDR2 is ANQGSEA. CDR3 length: 14 residues. V trimming: 4 bases; J trimming: 0 bases; junction bases outside the gene matches: 2. The CDR3 here is CSVGTSANTGELFF. CDR3 in DNA: TGCAGCGTTGGAACTAGCGCGAACACCGGGGAGCTGTTTTTT.

The genes are TRBV11-2 and TRBJ2-3; 9 positions agree with TRBD2. This CDR3 is built from 17 residues. Germline V gene lookup returns CDR1 SGHAT and CDR2 FQNNGV. V was pared by 1 base and J by 0 bases, with 5 bases of the junction left unmatched. The CDR3, as DNA: TGTGCCAGCAGCTTAGTCCCTAGCGGGATAAGCACAGATACGCAGTATTTT. Encoded protein: CASSLVPSGISTDTQYF.

The V gene is TRBV9, the J gene TRBJ1-1, with 8 bases matching TRBD1. The CDR3 consists of 15 residues. Trimming took 3 bases from V and 1 from J; bases not matched to a gene: 5. Per the germline V gene, CDR1 is SGDLS and CDR2 is YYNGEE. The CDR3 loop reads CASSAGTGGNTEAFF. The CDR3 coding sequence is TGTGCCAGCAGCGCTGGGACAGGTGGGAACACTGAAGCTTTCTTT.

The J gene is TRBJ1-2, the V gene TRBV6-7; possible D gene TRBD1, 6 bases. TRBV6-7 counts as an open reading frame of uncertain function. Trimming pared 5 bases from V and 2 bases from J, leaving 15 bases between. The CDR3 totals 15 residues. In nucleotides, the CDR3 is TGTGCCAGCAGTACCACCCTCACAGGGAACTATGGCTACACCTTC. This codes for CASSTTLTGNYGYTF.

This chain joins TRBV2 and TRBJ1-5, with 10 bases lining up with TRBD1. Germline values: CDR1 SNHLY, CDR2 FYNNEI. CDR3 length equals 15 residues. Trimming cost V 6 bases and J 4 bases; bases outside gene matches: 6. The CDR3 coding sequence is TGTGCCAGCAGGCGTGGACAGGGGGGAAATCAGCCCCAGCATTTT. Residues: CASRRGQGGNQPQHF.

The rearrangement joins TRBV29-1 to TRBJ2-6; D unresolved. CDR3 length equals 13 residues. Trimming cost V 3 bases and J 4 bases, with 7 bases left between them. CDR1 and CDR2 from the germline V gene are SQVTM and ANQGSEA. DNA of the CDR3: TGCAGCGTTGAGGAGTACGGGGCCAACGTCCTGACTTTC. Encoded protein: CSVEEYGANVLTF.

This clone appeared a few times. The chain employs TRBV15 and TRBJ2-7; maybe TRBD1 (6 bases). The ends were cut back, 5 bases at V and 5 bases at J, with 13 bases in the middle. This CDR3 is built from 13 residues. The V gene's germline CDR1 is LNHNV and CDR2 YYDKDF (reference sequence). CDR3: CATSPQGPDEQYF. The CDR3 nucleotides are TGTGCCACCAGCCCACAGGGACCTGACGAGCAGTACTTC. The full variable domain, completed using reference TRBV15 and TRBJ2-7, is DAMVIQNPRYQVTQFGKPVTLSCSQTLNHNVMYWYQQKSSQAPKLLFHYYDKDFNNEADTPDNFQSRRPNTSFCFLDIRSPGLGDTAMYLCATSPQGPDEQYFGPGTRLTVT.

The V and J genes are TRBV7-2 and TRBJ2-3; 8 bases fit TRBD2. CDR3 length: 17 amino acids. Germline V CDR1 and CDR2: SGHTA, FQGNSA. V was pared by 1 base and J by 0 bases, with 6 bases of the junction left unmatched. The DNA of the CDR3 is TGTGCCAGCAGCTTAGTGGGGGCTAGCGGGAGCACAGATACGCAGTATTTT. This encodes CASSLVGASGSTDTQYF. Combining the CDR3 with reference TRBV7-2 and TRBJ2-3 gives the whole variable domain GAGVSQSPSNKVTEKGKDVELRCDPISGHTALYWYRQSLGQGLEFLIYFQGNSAPDKSGLPSDRFSAERTGGSVSTLTIQRTQQEDSAVYLCASSLVGASGSTDTQYFGPGTRLTVL.

This sequence joins TRBV30 and TRBJ2-7; possible D gene TRBD1, 5 bases. From germline, CDR1 is GTSNPN and CDR2 SVGIG (reference sequence). V dropped 3 bases and J dropped 0 bases, with 6 bases sitting between them. The CDR3 has 12 residues. In DNA form, the CDR3 reads TGTGCCTGGAGGGACAACTCCTACGAGCAGTACTTC. Protein sequence: CAWRDNSYEQYF.

This clone has only one observation. V usage is TRBV28 and J usage is TRBJ1-2; 8 bases are a match to TRBD1. V lost 6 bases to trimming and J lost 8 bases; unmatched junction nucleotides: 8. There are 13 residues in the CDR3. Germline loops: CDR1 MDHEN, CDR2 SYDVKM. CDR3 sequence (DNA): TGTGCCAGCAGCAACGGACAGGGAGACGGCTACACCTTC. Its protein is CASSNGQGDGYTF.

The chain has TRBV7-2 and TRBJ1-1; maybe TRBD1 (5 bases). From germline, CDR1 is SGHTA and CDR2 FQGNSA. V lost 1 base to trimming and J lost 7 bases, with 13 bases between them. This CDR3 has 14 amino acids. CDR3 loop: CASSLVRAGIEAFF. The CDR3 DNA sequence: TGTGCCAGCAGCTTAGTACGTGCAGGGATTGAAGCTTTCTTT.

The chain carries TRBV11-2 and TRBJ2-7, with 9 bases aligning to TRBD1. The CDR3 is 17 residues long. Germline lookup yields CDR1 SGHAT and CDR2 FQNNGV. Trimming at V came to 1 base and at J to 3 bases, leaving 10 bases not matched to a gene. Here the CDR3 DNA reads TGTGCCAGCAGCTTAGGCTGGATACAGGGGGCCATCTACGAGCAGTACGTC. It encodes CASSLGWIQGAIYEQYV.

The rearrangement joins TRBV6-1 to TRBJ2-5; 11 bases map to TRBD1. The CDR3 extends over 14 amino acids. Per germline, CDR1 MNHNS and CDR2 SASEGT. V lost 6 bases to trimming and J lost 4 bases; unmatched junction nucleotides: 4. This CDR3 reads CASRIGQGAETQYF. Written as DNA, the CDR3 is TGTGCCAGCAGGATCGGACAGGGGGCAGAGACCCAGTACTTC.

This clone has only a few counts. This rearrangement joins TRBV6-1 to TRBJ1-2; D gene unclear. Germline CDR1 MNHNS, CDR2 SASEGT. The CDR3 spans 13 residues. With 4 bases removed from V and 4 bases from J, the gap between germline ends came to 10 bases. CDR3 coding DNA: TGTGCCAGCAGTGGGGGTGAGGGCTATGGCTACACCTTC. Amino acids: CASSGGEGYGYTF.

Turning to this clone: The sample contains more than one DNA sequence encoding this CDR3. The chain links TRBV28 to TRBJ2-4, with D possibly matching TRBD2 (6 bases). CDR1 and CDR2 (germline): MDHEN, SYDVKM. This CDR3 is built from 14 residues. V lost 3 bases, J lost 1 base, and 7 bases lay in between. This CDR3 reads CASSLGGAKNIQYF. CDR3 bases: TGTGCCAGCAGTTTGGGGGGTGCCAAAAACATTCAGTACTTC.

V usage is TRBV10-3 and J usage is TRBJ1-1, with D possibly matching TRBD1 (5 bases). Deletions cut 6 bases from V and 0 bases from J, with 8 bases between. CDR3 length: 13 residues. The germline V gene encodes CDR1 ENHRY and CDR2 SYGVKD. The CDR3 DNA sequence: TGTGCCATCAGGACAGATATGAACACTGAAGCTTTCTTT. Protein product: CAIRTDMNTEAFF.

This clone is a singleton in its sample. In DNA form, the CDR3 reads TGTGCCAGCAGTTTCGGTTTCAACAGGGGGCGGGGCGAGCAGTACGTC. Residues: CASSFGFNRGRGEQYV. V gene TRBV28 combines with J gene TRBJ2-7; 9 nucleotides agree with TRBD1. Germline V lookup: CDR1 MDHEN, CDR2 SYDVKM. Trimming cost V 3 bases and J 6 bases; bases outside gene matches: 12. This CDR3 has 16 residues.

The rearrangement joins TRBV19 to TRBJ2-1, with D tentatively TRBD1 (6 bases). The CDR3 totals 13 residues. Germline CDR1 is LNHDA and CDR2 is SQIVND (reference sequence). V lost 8 bases, J lost 4 bases, and 12 bases lay in between. CDR3 sequence reads: CASGQGLYNEQFF. The CDR3, as DNA: TGTGCCAGTGGTCAGGGGTTATACAATGAGCAGTTCTTC.

The V gene is TRBV19, the J gene TRBJ2-2; TRBD2 aligns across 11 bases. The V segment lost 6 bases and the J segment 2 bases; nucleotides outside the gene matches: 5. The CDR3 length is 16 residues. The germline CDR1 and CDR2 sequences are LNHDA and SQIVND (reference sequence). The CDR3 here is CASRLAGAVNTGELFF. The CDR3 nucleotides read TGTGCCAGTAGACTAGCGGGAGCAGTAAACACCGGGGAGCTGTTTTTT.

The V gene is TRBV6-5, the J gene TRBJ1-5; D unresolved. Trimming took off 5 bases at V and 12 bases at J, with 11 bases between the two ends. This CDR3 spans 11 amino acids. CDR1 is MNHEY and CDR2 is SVGAGI in the germline V gene. CDR3 sequence (DNA): TGTGCCAGCAGTGAAGCTAGCCACCAGCATTTT. The encoded protein is CASSEASHQHF.

The rearrangement uses TRBV15 and TRBJ1-1; unclear D gene. From germline, CDR1 is LNHNV and CDR2 YYDKDF (reference sequence). This CDR3 has 13 amino acids. V lost 0 bases and J lost 8, with 10 bases in between. The CDR3 coding sequence is TGTGCCACCAGCAGAGACCAGGTAATAGAAGCTTTCTTT. Translation gives CATSRDQVIEAFF.

This clone was seen just once. This chain uses TRBV2 with TRBJ1-4; 7 positions agree with TRBD1. Looked up from germline, CDR1 is SNHLY and CDR2 is FYNNEI. J lost 4 bases, V lost 5 bases, and 4 bases had no gene match. CDR3 size: 14 residues. The CDR3 bases are TGTGCCAGCAGTCTGACAGGGATTAATGAAAAACTGTTTTTT. Amino acids: CASSLTGINEKLFF.

The rearrangement uses TRBV7-3 and TRBJ2-3; no clear D gene. The V end was cut by 2 bases, the J end by 1 base, with 4 bases between. Germline V gives CDR1 SGHTA, CDR2 FQGTGA. The CDR3 consists of 13 residues. CDR3 in amino acids: CASSLGGTDTQYF. In DNA form, the CDR3 reads TGTGCCAGCAGCTTAGGAGGCACAGATACGCAGTATTTT.